This T cell receptor (beta chain) was sequenced in a study of blood T cell repertoires in COVID-19. In the original processing: Amplification from reference gene primers served as the basis for estimated nucleated cell counts. Using immunoSEQ multiplex PCR, the repertoire was profiled, and TCRdb retains in-frame clones only, with some absent. From that table come the V and J calls and clone size; the DNA was used to work out D and trimming. This table has about 220,000 clones, roughly four fifths appearing once. V dropped 3 bases and J dropped 1 base, with 19 bases sitting between them. Germline loops: CDR1 SQVTM, CDR2 ANQGSEA. CDR3 length: 17 residues.

The source material was peripheral blood. V and J are TRBV29-1 and TRBJ2-1; D possibly corresponds to TRBD2 (7 bases). The sequence was collected from a woman aged 70-85 years with COVID-19, enrolled during active disease. The CDR3 DNA reads TGCAGCGTTGATGGGGGGGCTAGTGATAGATCCTACAATGAGCAGTTCTTC. It is translated as CSVDGGASDRSYNEQFF.